These T cell receptor beta chains were read from a single sample in a study of OX40 agonist ivuxolimab in advanced cancers. Method: immunoSEQ multiplex PCR; TCRdb's copy keeps in-frame clones and lacks some. The sample holds approximately 70,000 clones, approximately 85% seen once. The sequencing used CD4+ or CD8+ T cells sorted from blood, collected in a trial of the OX40 agonist ivuxolimab. The source of these receptors is an adult with an advanced solid tumor such as melanoma, head and neck, liver or kidney cancer. CDR3s include the opening cysteine and the closing phenylalanine or tryptophan. The order of the fields is D gene, clone size, V gene, J gene, CDR3 protein, CDR3 DNA. D genes are given only for firm matches. Not all rows give a size; the values are once, few, many and, for expanded clones, a class.

NA	NA	TRBV7-2	TRBJ1-5	CASSSSDQPQHF	TGTGCCAGCAGCTCGTCTGATCAGCCCCAGCATTTT
NA	NA	TRBV15	TRBJ1-1	CATSSPGASGTEAFF	TGTGCCACCAGCAGTCCGGGTGCCTCGGGGACTGAAGCTTTCTTT
TRBD1	many	TRBV7-2	TRBJ1-5	CASSLEGTGKQPQHF	TGTGCCAGCAGCTTAGAGGGGACAGGGAAACAGCCCCAGCATTTT
TRBD2	NA	TRBV7-2	TRBJ2-7	CASSLELAGPYEQYF	TGTGCCAGCAGCTTAGAACTAGCGGGACCCTACGAGCAGTACTTC
NA	NA	TRBV19	TRBJ1-1	CASGHVMNTEAFF	TGTGCCAGTGGACACGTTATGAACACTGAAGCTTTCTTT
NA	NA	TRBV2	TRBJ1-2	CASSENGYTF	TGTGCCAGCAGTGAAAATGGCTACACCTTC
NA	once	TRBV28	TRBJ1-2	CASRSGAIYGYTF	TGTGCCAGCAGGTCGGGGGCCATCTATGGCTACACCTTC
TRBD2	NA	TRBV7-2	TRBJ2-5	CASSLFRTSVETQYF	TGTGCCAGCAGCTTATTCCGGACTAGCGTTGAGACCCAGTACTTC
TRBD2	NA	TRBV10-1	TRBJ2-3	CASSAIAGGQYF	TGCGCCAGCAGTGCCATAGCGGGGGGACAGTATTTT
NA	NA	TRBV5-1	TRBJ1-4	CASSLSATNEKLFF	TGCGCCAGCAGCTTAAGTGCAACTAATGAAAAACTGTTTTTT
TRBD2	few	TRBV13	TRBJ2-7	CASSNLAGATYEQYF	TGTGCCAGCAGCAATCTAGCGGGCGCTACCTACGAGCAGTACTTC
TRBD2	NA	TRBV7-9	TRBJ2-7	CASSAGGEAEQYF	TGTGCCAGCAGCGCTGGGGGGGAAGCCGAGCAGTACTTC
NA	NA	TRBV19	TRBJ2-5	CASSRGTRETQYF	TGTGCCAGTAGTAGGGGGACCAGGGAGACCCAGTACTTC
NA	NA	TRBV2	TRBJ1-1	CASRRQMNTEAFF	TGTGCCAGCAGGCGACAGATGAACACTGAAGCTTTCTTT
NA	NA	TRBV5-1	TRBJ2-3	CASSLDSSAGDTQYF	TGCGCCAGCAGCTTGGATTCCTCGGCAGGAGATACGCAGTATTTT
NA	NA	TRBV6-5	TRBJ1-5	CASSFRVGNQPQHF	TGTGCCAGCTCCTTCAGGGTTGGCAATCAGCCCCAGCATTTT
TRBD2	NA	TRBV5-6	TRBJ2-5	CASSPGLAAETQYF	TGTGCCAGCAGCCCGGGACTAGCGGCAGAGACCCAGTACTTC
NA	NA	TRBV6-5	TRBJ1-2	CASSYSKLNYGYTF	TGTGCCAGCAGTTACTCGAAGCTTAACTATGGCTACACCTTC
TRBD1	once	TRBV19	TRBJ2-1	CASSSQNRGLYNEQFF	TGTGCCAGTAGTTCCCAGAACAGGGGGCTCTACAATGAGCAGTTCTTC
NA	NA	TRBV28	TRBJ2-7	CASSLRYEQYF	TGTGCCAGCAGTTTGAGGTACGAGCAGTACTTC
NA	NA	TRBV29-1	TRBJ1-2	CSVEVVNYGYTF	TGCAGCGTTGAGGTTGTTAACTATGGCTACACCTTC
NA	NA	TRBV5-6	TRBJ1-5	CASSLYPGDQPQHF	TGTGCCAGCAGCTTGTATCCGGGGGATCAGCCCCAGCATTTT
TRBD1	NA	TRBV28	TRBJ1-5	CASSSPRMDRGGQPQHF	TGTGCCAGCAGTTCTCCTAGGATGGACAGGGGTGGTCAGCCCCAGCATTTT
NA	NA	TRBV6-5	TRBJ2-3	CASSYQGGPDTQYF	TGTGCCAGCAGTTATCAGGGCGGGCCAGATACGCAGTATTTT
NA	NA	TRBV18	TRBJ2-3	CASSPPGGSTDTQYF	TGTGCCAGCTCACCACCGGGGGGTTCCACAGATACGCAGTATTTT
NA	NA	TRBV6-5	TRBJ1-2	CASSYTTGGYTF	TGTGCCAGCAGTTACACCACGGGAGGCTACACCTTC
TRBD2	few	TRBV28	TRBJ2-3	CASSFVVAGSPTDTQYF	TGTGCCAGCAGTTTCGTGGTAGCGGGATCCCCCACAGATACGCAGTATTTT
NA	NA	TRBV7-6	TRBJ1-4	CASSLTDRSNEKLFF	TGTGCCAGCAGCTTAACAGATCGATCTAATGAAAAACTGTTTTTT
NA	NA	TRBV29-1	TRBJ2-1	CSVRGVAQHNPNLNTNEQFF	TGCAGCGTTCGGGGAGTGGCCCAGCACAACCCCAACCTAAATACAAATGAGCAGTTCTTC
NA	NA	TRBV5-6	TRBJ1-2	CASSLSNYGYTF	TGTGCCAGCAGCTTGTCGAACTATGGCTACACCTTC